These 6 T cell receptor beta chains were all obtained from the same sample, sequenced in a study of early T cells in non-severe SARS-CoV-2 infection. A single record per CDR3 protein comes from TCRdb applying MiXCR to the 5' RACE reads. The data show more than 50,000 distinct CDR3 sequences, about 15% seen once. Sequenced here: whole blood, sampled at baseline. The receptors here all came from an adult who was a healthcare worker with PCR-confirmed SARS-CoV-2 infection or an uninfected control (not recorded which).

The sample holds many counts of this clonotype. The chain combines TRBV29-1 with TRBJ2-2; weak D call: TRBD1 (6 bases). Per germline, CDR1 SQVTM and CDR2 ANQGSEA. The CDR3 has 13 amino acids. V was trimmed by 6 bases and J by 6 bases, leaving 14 bases between them. CDR3 loop: CSVGAMTAGELFF. The CDR3 nucleotides are TGCAGCGTGGGGGCGATGACGGCCGGGGAGCTGTTTTTT.

This clonotype was seen only a few times. In DNA form, the CDR3 reads TGTGCCAGCAGCCCGGACAACCAAGAGACCCAGTACTTC. This codes for CASSPDNQETQYF. The J gene is TRBJ2-5, the V gene TRBV3-1; the D gene is possibly TRBD1 (5 bases). Deletions cut 4 bases from V and 0 bases from J, with 6 bases between. The V gene's germline CDR1 is LGHDT and CDR2 YNNKEL (reference sequence). The CDR3 length is 13 residues.

This clonotype has just a few counts. The chain recombines TRBV20-1 with TRBJ1-1; 7 nucleotides agree with TRBD1. The CDR3 has 13 amino acids. J was trimmed by 3 bases and V by 6 bases; bases with no gene match: 7. Per the germline V gene, CDR1 is DFQATT and CDR2 is SNEGSKA (reference sequence). The CDR3 spells CSAGRGEDTEAFF. The CDR3 nucleotides are TGCAGTGCGGGCAGGGGGGAGGACACTGAAGCTTTCTTT.

The chain has TRBV30 and TRBJ2-2; the D gene is possibly TRBD1 (5 bases). Looked up from germline, CDR1 is GTSNPN and CDR2 is SVGIG (reference sequence). The CDR3 is made up of 13 amino acids. Trimming took off 4 bases at V and 4 bases at J, with 10 bases between the two ends. CDR3 amino acids: CAWTGLGTGELFF. CDR3 DNA: TGTGCCTGGACAGGGTTGGGCACCGGGGAGCTGTTTTTT. Supplemented by reference TRBV30 and TRBJ2-2, the full variable domain reads SQTIHQWPATLVQPVGSPLSLECTVEGTSNPNLYWYRQAAGRGLQLLFYSVGIGQISSEVPQNLSASRPQDRQFILSSKKLLLSDSGFYLCAWTGLGTGELFFGEGSRLTVL.

By frequency in the sample, this clonotype is medium-sized. The chain couples TRBV6-6 to TRBJ2-3; the D gene is possibly TRBD1 (6 bases). Germline CDR1 reads MNHNY; CDR2 reads SVGAGI (reference sequence). The CDR3 has 15 amino acids. Trimming took 5 bases from V and 2 from J, leaving 14 bases between them. CDR3 loop: CASSPNGGPTDTQYF. The CDR3 region has the DNA TGTGCCAGCAGTCCGAATGGGGGCCCCACAGATACGCAGTATTTT.

This clonotype was seen repeatedly, ten times or more. The chain carries TRBV5-6 and TRBJ2-1, with D unresolved. The CDR3 is 11 amino acids. Trimming left V 4 bases short and J 8 bases short, with 7 bases between. Germline lookup yields CDR1 SGHDT and CDR2 YYEEEE. The CDR3 DNA reads TGTGCCAGCAGCGTCCACGATGAGCAGTTCTTC. This sequence encodes CASSVHDEQFF. Looking up the rest from reference TRBV5-6 and TRBJ2-1 gives the full variable domain: DAGVTQSPTHLIKTRGQQVTLRCSPKSGHDTVSWYQQALGQGPQFIFQYYEEEERQRGNFPDRFSGHQFPNYSSELNVNALLLGDSALYLCASSVHDEQFFGPGTRLTVL.